Listed below are T cell receptor beta chains from one sample, sequenced in a study of OX40 agonist ivuxolimab in advanced cancers. Produced via immunoSEQ multiplex PCR; TCRdb's table is partial and in-frame only. Altogether about 40,000 clones are present, about 81% being singletons, with the ten largest covering approximately 2.4%. Sample: CD4+ or CD8+ T cells sorted from blood, taken in a trial of the OX40 agonist ivuxolimab. These TCRs come from an adult with an advanced solid tumor such as melanoma, head and neck, liver or kidney cancer. The CDR3 runs from the conserved cysteine through the conserved F or W. A D gene is named only where the DNA matches it firmly. Clone size appears in some rows only: once, few, many, or a class for an expanded clone.

D | J | size | V | CDR3 | DNA
- | TRBJ2-5 | - | TRBV5-1 | CASSNQASQETQYF | TGCGCCAGCAGCAATCAGGCGAGTCAAGAGACCCAGTACTTC
- | TRBJ2-5 | few | TRBV9 | CASSRGGPQGQETQYF | TGTGCCAGCAGCCGCGGGGGGCCACAGGGGCAAGAGACCCAGTACTTC
- | TRBJ1-2 | - | TRBV6-5 | CASSYNTGYGYTF | TGTGCCAGCAGTTACAACACGGGTTATGGCTACACCTTC
TRBD1 | TRBJ2-7 | - | TRBV7-8 | CASSQGTGGSYEQYF | TGTGCCAGCAGCCAGGGGACAGGGGGATCCTACGAGCAGTACTTC
TRBD2 | TRBJ2-3 | - | TRBV15 | CATSRGPWIAGGAADTQYF | TGTGCCACCAGCAGAGGGCCGTGGATAGCGGGAGGAGCGGCAGATACGCAGTATTTT
- | TRBJ2-7 | few | TRBV7-9 | CASSFPGTGGYEQYF | TGTGCCAGCAGCTTCCCCGGGACTGGCGGCTACGAGCAGTACTTC
TRBD2 | TRBJ2-1 | - | TRBV7-2 | CASSLSLAGAYGRAEQFF | TGTGCCAGCAGCTTATCCCTAGCGGGAGCATATGGTCGAGCTGAGCAGTTCTTC
- | TRBJ1-4 | - | TRBV27 | CASSPVAPDNEKLFF | TGTGCCAGCAGTCCAGTGGCTCCCGATAATGAAAAACTGTTTTTT
TRBD1 | TRBJ1-1 | - | TRBV28 | CASSRQGLSEAFF | TGTGCCAGCAGTAGACAGGGCTTGAGTGAAGCTTTCTTT
TRBD1 | TRBJ1-1 | - | TRBV7-2 | CASSTGTGGTEAFF | TGTGCCAGCAGCACCGGGACAGGGGGCACTGAAGCTTTCTTT
- | TRBJ2-3 | - | TRBV7-7 | CASSLAGRGDTQYF | TGTGCCAGCAGCTTAGCAGGGCGGGGAGATACGCAGTATTTT
TRBD1 | TRBJ1-2 | - | TRBV9 | CASSPDRNYGYTF | TGTGCCAGCAGCCCGGACAGGAACTATGGCTACACCTTC
- | TRBJ1-1 | - | TRBV5-1 | CASSLVVGSNTEAFF | TGCGCCAGCAGCTTGGTGGTGGGGTCAAACACTGAAGCTTTCTTT
- | TRBJ2-3 | - | TRBV18 | CASSPQITGPGQDTQYF | TGTGCCAGCTCACCACAAATTACTGGCCCCGGCCAAGATACGCAGTATTTT
TRBD1 | TRBJ1-5 | - | TRBV7-8 | CASSGRQGDNNQPQHF | TGTGCCAGCAGCGGCAGACAGGGGGATAACAATCAGCCCCAGCATTTT
TRBD1 | TRBJ2-7 | - | TRBV11-2 | CASSLRTGFRSEQYF | TGTGCCAGCAGCCTGAGGACAGGGTTTCGTTCCGAGCAGTACTTC
- | TRBJ2-3 | - | TRBV20-1 | CSAGDDTQYF | TGCAGTGCTGGAGACGATACGCAGTATTTT
- | TRBJ2-2 | - | TRBV6-6 | CASSYSTPAGELFF | TGTGCCAGCAGTTACTCGACCCCCGCCGGGGAGCTGTTTTTT
- | TRBJ2-7 | - | TRBV7-9 | CASSFGQAVYEQYF | TGTGCCAGCAGCTTTGGTCAAGCGGTCTACGAGCAGTACTTC